This T cell receptor (beta chain) is drawn from a study of T-cell reconstitution after alpha-beta-depleted transplantation in children. Unique molecular identifiers were used in preparing the TCRbeta library. TCRdb redid the calling of the PCR reads with MiXCR, one entry per CDR3 protein. The sample includes roughly 220,000 distinct CDR3 sequences, 9.7% of them seen just once. Trimming removed 10 bases at V and 5 bases at J, with 20 bases between. Per the germline V gene, CDR1 is LGHDT and CDR2 is YNNKEL (reference sequence). This CDR3 has 14 residues. This specimen was PBMCs from the stem cell graft donor, taken from the stem cell graft. The sequence was obtained from a human donor who donated a stem cell graft to a child with SCID. This sequence joins TRBV3-1 and TRBJ1-1, with a possible D match to TRBD1 (5 bases). CDR3 in amino acids: CAICFGTEETEAFF. The CDR3 bases are TGTGCCATCTGTTTCGGGACCGAAGAAACTGAAGCTTTCTTT.